This TCR beta chain derives from a study of PD-L1 blockade in urothelial cancer. Study in general: Blood gave a median 141,255 T cells.

Clones were read by immunoSEQ multiplex PCR, and TCRdb kept only the in-frame ones, dropping some. The sample has about 100,000 clones; 90% to 95% are singletons. Trimming cost V 6 bases and J 0 bases, with 8 bases left between them. The CDR3 totals 13 residues. Germline CDR1 is ENHRY and CDR2 is SYGVKD. This clone was picked up one time. The material was PBMCs, obtained around atezolizumab (anti-PD-L1) treatment. The sequence derives from a woman of 80 years or more with urothelial cancer. The chain combines TRBV10-3 with TRBJ2-5, with a weak D call TRBD2 (5 bases). The CDR3 DNA is TGTGCCATCAGGGACGGGGACCAAGAGACCCAGTACTTC. Translation: CAIRDGDQETQYF.